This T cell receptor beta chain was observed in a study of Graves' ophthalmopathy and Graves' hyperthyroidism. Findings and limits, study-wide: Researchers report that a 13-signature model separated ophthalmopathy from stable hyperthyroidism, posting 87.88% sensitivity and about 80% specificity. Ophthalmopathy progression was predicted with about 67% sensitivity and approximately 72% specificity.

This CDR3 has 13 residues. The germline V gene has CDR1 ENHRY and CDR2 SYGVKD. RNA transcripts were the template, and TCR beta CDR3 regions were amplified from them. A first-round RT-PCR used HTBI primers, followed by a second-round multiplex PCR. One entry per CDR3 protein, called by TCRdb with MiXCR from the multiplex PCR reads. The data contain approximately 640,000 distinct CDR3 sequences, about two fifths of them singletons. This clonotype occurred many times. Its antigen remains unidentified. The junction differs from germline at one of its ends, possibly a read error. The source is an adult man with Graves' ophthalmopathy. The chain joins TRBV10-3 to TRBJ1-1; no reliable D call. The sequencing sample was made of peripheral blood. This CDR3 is CASSYGGSAEAFF. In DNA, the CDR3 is TGTGCCAGCAGTTACGGAGGGAGTGCTGAAGCTTTCTTT.